The 10 T cell receptor beta chains below all came from one sample that was sequenced in a study of OX40 agonist ivuxolimab in advanced cancers. Profiling relied on immunoSEQ multiplex PCR, and the TCRdb table lists in-frame clones only, not all of them. Of 66,000 or so clones listed, roughly 90% are singletons. The sample here was CD4+ or CD8+ T cells sorted from blood, taken in a trial of the OX40 agonist ivuxolimab. The origin of the receptors is an adult with an advanced solid tumor such as melanoma, head and neck, liver or kidney cancer.

The V gene is TRBV9, the J gene TRBJ2-4; 7 nucleotides align to TRBD1. The V gene end was trimmed by 3 bases and the J gene end by 11 bases; junction bases not matched to a gene: 14. This CDR3 is built from 15 residues. The germline V gene encodes CDR1 SGDLS and CDR2 YYNGEE. This CDR3 is CASSGGDRAFHVQYF. The DNA of the CDR3 is TGTGCCAGCAGCGGGGGTGACAGGGCTTTTCATGTTCAGTACTTC.

The gene calls are TRBV18 and TRBJ2-7; D is perhaps TRBD1 (8 bases). The V gene's germline CDR1 is KGHSH and CDR2 LQKENI. CDR3 length: 15 residues. V lost 3 bases to trimming and J lost 4 bases, with 16 bases between them. The CDR3 nucleotides are TGTGCCAGCTCACCTTCCGGACAGGGACTATACGAGCAGTACTTC. It translates to CASSPSGQGLYEQYF.

The rearrangement uses TRBV19 and TRBJ2-3; unclear D gene. There are 13 residues in the CDR3. Trimming cost V 6 bases and J 2 bases, with 9 bases left between them. CDR1 is LNHDA, CDR2 SQIVND, per germline (reference sequence). CDR3 sequence (DNA): TGTGCCAGTAGGAACGGGTACACAGATACGCAGTATTTT. It encodes CASRNGYTDTQYF.

V usage is TRBV19 and J usage is TRBJ1-2, with D maybe TRBD1 (5 bases). Germline loops: CDR1 LNHDA, CDR2 SQIVND (reference sequence). The CDR3 is 13 residues long. Trimming shortened V by 3 bases and J by 3 bases, and 8 bases separated the two germline ends. CDR3 in amino acids: CASSIGTDYGYTF. The CDR3 DNA is TGTGCCAGTAGTATCGGGACGGACTATGGCTACACCTTC.

The V call is TRBV11-1, the J call TRBJ1-2; 7 bases fit TRBD1. The V and J ends lost 5 bases and 0 bases, in that order; junction bases with no gene match: 3. The length of the CDR3 is 14 residues. Germline V CDR1 and CDR2: SGHAT, FQDESV (reference sequence). The CDR3 is CASSMTGTNYGYTF. The CDR3, as DNA: TGTGCCAGCAGCATGACAGGGACTAACTATGGCTACACCTTC.

The chain has TRBV9 and TRBJ2-3, with D perhaps assigned TRBD1 or TRBD2 (6 bases each). V lost 3 bases and J 6 bases, leaving 17 bases between the germline ends. The germline V gene encodes CDR1 SGDLS and CDR2 YYNGEE. CDR3 length: 15 residues. DNA for the CDR3: TGTGCCAGCAGCGGGGGGCTGGGGGGCCCCGATACGCAGTATTTT. Amino acid sequence: CASSGGLGGPDTQYF.

The chain links TRBV10-3 to TRBJ1-4; no definite D call. CDR3 length: 15 residues. The germline V gene has CDR1 ENHRY and CDR2 SYGVKD. Trimming removed 3 bases from V and 4 bases from J, with 12 bases in between. The CDR3 nucleotides read TGTGCCATCAGTGATGGGAGGGCAGGTAATGAAAAACTGTTTTTT. Translation: CAISDGRAGNEKLFF.

V is TRBV18 and J is TRBJ1-5; D might be TRBD1 (5 bases). The CDR3 has 14 residues. Trimming pared 3 bases from V and 5 bases from J, leaving 11 bases between. Germline V gene lookup returns CDR1 KGHSH and CDR2 LQKENI. This chain's CDR3 is CASSPPGEDQPQHF. In DNA, the CDR3 is TGTGCCAGCTCACCCCCGGGGGAGGATCAGCCCCAGCATTTT.

This chain connects TRBV7-6 to TRBJ2-1; D may be TRBD1 (6 bases). Germline V gene data show CDR1 as SGHVS and CDR2 as FNYEAQ. V lost 3 bases to trimming and J lost 5 bases, with 17 bases between them. The CDR3 covers 16 residues. DNA of the CDR3: TGTGCCAGCAGCTTCGCCGGGACACCTCCCAACAATGAGCAGTTCTTC. Translated, it gives CASSFAGTPPNNEQFF.

The V call is TRBV4-2, the J call TRBJ2-1; the D gene is possibly TRBD1 (5 bases). The CDR3 loop spans 15 amino acids. Germline V CDR1 and CDR2: LGHNA, YNFKEQ. Trimming left V 2 bases short and J 10 bases short, with 18 bases between. The CDR3 sequence: CASSQTDTSGREQFF. CDR3 in DNA: TGTGCCAGCAGCCAAACGGACACTTCAGGACGGGAGCAGTTCTTC.